This is a list of T cell receptor beta chains from one sample in a study of T cells in Graves' hyperthyroidism and ophthalmopathy. In TCRdb, the multiplex PCR reads were re-called with MiXCR into one record per CDR3 protein. The profile shows hundreds of thousands of distinct CDR3 sequences, about a fifth of them singletons. What was sequenced was blood. The receptors derive from a woman aged 18 to 35 with Graves' hyperthyroidism. Both conserved end residues are part of each CDR3. D genes are given only for firm matches. Size values are once, few and many counts, or a class for expanded clones, and some rows have none.

>TRBJ2-5|once|.|TRBV6-1
CASTRGSEETQYF
TGTGCCAGCACGAGAGGGTCGGAGGAGACCCAGTACTTC
>TRBJ2-7|many|.|TRBV7-9
CASSLAHVHEQYF
TGTGCCAGCAGCTTAGCCCACGTCCACGAGCAGTACTTC
>TRBJ1-1|many|TRBD1|TRBV7-3
CASSPMGAGGAFF
TGTGCCAGCAGCCCCATGGGGGCAGGGGGAGCTTTCTTT
>TRBJ2-2|.|TRBD2|TRBV4-1
CASSQGGGLGTGELFF
TGCGCCAGCAGCCAAGGGGGGGGTTTGGGCACCGGGGAGCTGTTTTTT
>TRBJ1-2|many|.|TRBV5-1
CASSLSPTGNYGYTF
TGCGCCAGCAGCTTGTCCCCAACAGGAAACTATGGCTACACCTTC
>TRBJ2-7|many|TRBD2|TRBV6-1
CASSETSGGLFSYEQYF
TGTGCCAGCAGTGAGACTAGCGGGGGGCTCTTTTCCTACGAGCAGTACTTC
>TRBJ2-6|few|TRBD1|TRBV18
CASSLQGSSGANVLTF
TGTGCCAGCTCACTACAGGGGTCATCGGGGGCCAACGTCCTGACTTTC
>TRBJ1-2|many|.|TRBV7-2
CASTVGGINYGYTF
TGTGCCAGCACCGTGGGGGGGATAAACTATGGCTACACCTTC
>TRBJ1-2|many|.|TRBV7-2
CASTFKTLTNYGYTF
TGTGCCAGCACCTTTAAGACGTTGACTAACTATGGCTACACCTTC
>TRBJ2-5|many|.|TRBV7-2
CASSPRRAQETQYF
TGTGCCAGCAGCCCCCGCAGGGCTCAAGAGACCCAGTACTTC
>TRBJ2-5|.|.|TRBV11-1
CASSSLDSKETQYF
TGTGCCAGCAGCTCCTTGGACAGCAAAGAGACCCAGTACTTC
>TRBJ1-1|many|TRBD1|TRBV6-5
CASRTDRGTEAFF
TGTGCCAGCAGAACGGACAGGGGCACTGAAGCTTTCTTT
>TRBJ1-5|many|TRBD1|TRBV20-1
CSARDPDSGGQPQHF
TGCAGTGCTAGAGATCCCGACTCAGGGGGTCAGCCCCAGCATTTT
>TRBJ1-1|many|TRBD1|TRBV7-9
CASSFGTGSNIEAFF
TGTGCCAGCAGCTTTGGGACAGGAAGTAACATTGAAGCTTTCTTT
>TRBJ1-2|many|.|TRBV12-3/TRBV12-4
CASRASAGGYGYTF
TGTGCCAGCAGAGCCTCGGCGGGTGGCTATGGCTACACCTTC
>TRBJ1-3|many|.|TRBV6-1
CASSPYRSSGNTIYF
TGTGCCAGCAGTCCCTACCGGAGCTCTGGAAACACCATATATTTT
>TRBJ1-5|many|.|TRBV5-1
CASSFTGGSQPQHF
TGCGCCAGCAGCTTTACGGGGGGAAGTCAGCCCCAGCATTTT
>TRBJ2-2|many|TRBD2|TRBV5-1
CATSGLAGSTGELFF
TGCGCCACTTCGGGGCTAGCGGGAAGCACCGGGGAGCTGTTTTTT
>TRBJ2-6|many|.|TRBV6-5
CASRYPGGANVLTF
TGTGCCAGCAGGTATCCGGGTGGGGCCAACGTCCTGACTTTC
>TRBJ2-7|many|TRBD1|TRBV13
CASSSPVWGQGAYEQYF
TGTGCCAGCAGCTCCCCCGTTTGGGGACAGGGAGCCTACGAGCAGTACTTC
>TRBJ2-7|many|.|TRBV10-3
CAISEAGAYEQYF
TGTGCCATCAGTGAAGCAGGGGCCTACGAGCAGTACTTC
>TRBJ1-2|.|.|TRBV19
CASSISWAKGYYGYTF
TGTGCCAGTAGTATAAGTTGGGCCAAAGGCTACTATGGCTACACCTTC
>TRBJ1-5|many|.|TRBV7-8
CASSLGGTSRYPQHF
TGTGCCAGCAGCTTAGGGGGGACTTCTAGATACCCCCAGCATTTT
>TRBJ1-5|.|.|TRBV27
CASSLRPQGVQPQHF
TGTGCCAGCAGTTTACGACCACAGGGCGTTCAGCCCCAGCATTTT
>TRBJ1-1|many|.|TRBV7-9
CASSTGANTEAFF
TGTGCCAGCAGCACGGGAGCGAACACTGAAGCTTTCTTT
>TRBJ1-1|.|.|TRBV6-1
CASREGLNTEAFF
TGTGCCAGCAGGGAAGGGCTGAACACTGAAGCTTTCTTT
>TRBJ2-2|.|.|TRBV6-5
CASSSAGIGELFF
TGTGCCAGCAGTTCGGCAGGGATCGGGGAGCTGTTTTTT
>TRBJ1-1|many|TRBD1|TRBV12-3/TRBV12-4
CASIGSTGAGTEAFF
TGTGCCAGCATTGGATCTACAGGGGCGGGCACTGAAGCTTTCTTT
>TRBJ2-7|many|.|TRBV11-2
CASSSKNSRAYEQYF
TGTGCCAGCAGCTCGAAGAACAGCAGGGCCTACGAGCAGTACTTC